Below, 15 T cell receptor beta chains from the same sample are listed, as sequenced in a study of blood T cell repertoires in COVID-19. The method was immunoSEQ multiplex PCR; TCRdb's version includes in-frame clones alone and lacks a portion of them. The table lists approximately 190,000 clones, roughly four fifths of them singletons. Sequencing was done on a sample of peripheral blood. These receptors were obtained from a human donor with acute or convalescent COVID-19. The donor label of this sample is uncertain.

The chain joins TRBV10-2 to TRBJ1-5; 8 bases fit TRBD1. The V segment lost 8 bases and the J segment 0 bases; nucleotides outside the gene matches: 9. The CDR3 extends over 16 amino acids. CDR1 is WSHSY and CDR2 is SAAADI in the germline V gene. The CDR3 here is CASRPGTGYSNQPQHF. As DNA, the CDR3 is TGCGCCAGCCGGCCCGGGACAGGCTATAGCAATCAGCCCCAGCATTTT.

The chain joins TRBV6-6 to TRBJ1-3, with D possibly matching TRBD1 (5 bases). Germline V CDR1 and CDR2: MNHNY, SVGAGI (reference sequence). The CDR3 is 12 amino acids. Deletions cut 6 bases from V and 6 bases from J, with 9 bases between. The CDR3 loop is CASRGLENTIYF. In nucleotides, the CDR3 is TGTGCCAGCAGGGGGCTTGAAAACACCATATATTTT.

The J gene is TRBJ1-5, the V gene TRBV4-3; D is unclear. Germline V gene lookup returns CDR1 LGHNA and CDR2 YSLEER. This CDR3 is 15 amino acids long. The V and J ends lost 4 bases and 6 bases respectively, with 16 bases between them. CDR3: CASSPGVHGRQPQHF. CDR3 sequence (DNA): TGCGCCAGCAGCCCCGGAGTCCACGGCCGTCAGCCCCAGCATTTT.

This clone was picked up one time. The chain links TRBV5-1 to TRBJ2-7; TRBD1 might be the D (5 bases). From germline, CDR1 is SGHRS and CDR2 YFSETQ. Trimming took 0 bases from V and 5 from J, leaving 18 bases between them. The CDR3 consists of 16 residues. In nucleotides, the CDR3 is TGCGCCAGCAGCTTGGAAGGGGTCTCCTTCGGACACGAGCAGTACTTC. Its protein is CASSLEGVSFGHEQYF.

V usage is TRBV10-1 and J usage is TRBJ2-1; the match to TRBD2 covers 14 bases. The CDR3 length is 16 residues. The germline V gene has CDR1 WNHNN and CDR2 SYGVQD (reference sequence). J gave up 6 bases and V 4 bases, and 5 bases lay outside the gene matches. The DNA for the CDR3 is TGCGCCAGCAGTGGAAGGGGACTAGCGGGGGTCAATGAGCAGTTCTTC. This translates into CASSGRGLAGVNEQFF.

This chain uses TRBV2 with TRBJ1-5, with 9 bases aligning to TRBD1. V lost 5 bases and J lost 1; bases outside the gene matches: 9. The CDR3 is 17 residues long. Germline V gene lookup returns CDR1 SNHLY and CDR2 FYNNEI. In DNA form, the CDR3 reads TGTGCCAGCAGTTCCACAGGGGGCCGGTCGAGCAATCAGCCCCAGCATTTT. It translates to CASSSTGGRSSNQPQHF.

The chain links TRBV12-3 or TRBV12-4 to TRBJ1-6, with D possibly TRBD1 on 6 matching bases. The CDR3 is 13 amino acids. The germline V and J ends were trimmed by 1 base and 10 bases, with 8 bases remaining between them. The CDR3 loop reads CASSLGGRSPLHF. CDR3 sequence (DNA): TGTGCCAGCAGTTTAGGGGGGCGGTCACCCCTCCACTTT.

The chain couples TRBV28 to TRBJ1-6, with 9 bases that match TRBD1. The V and J ends lost 3 bases and 5 bases, in that order; junction bases with no gene match: 5. The CDR3 totals 16 residues. CDR1 and CDR2 (germline): MDHEN, SYDVKM. The CDR3 is CASSFTGGGNNSPLHF. CDR3 sequence (DNA): TGTGCCAGCAGTTTTACAGGGGGCGGCAATAATTCACCCCTCCACTTT.

The chain recombines TRBV19 with TRBJ1-2; 7 nucleotides match TRBD1. The junction had 10 bases not matched to a gene; V was cut back by 10 bases and J by 2 bases. Germline CDR1 LNHDA, CDR2 SQIVND (reference sequence). The CDR3 runs to 14 residues. The CDR3, as DNA: TGTGCCACCACCCGGGGACAGCTCAACTATGGCTACACCTTC. Translation gives CATTRGQLNYGYTF.

The chain carries TRBV19 and TRBJ1-1, with 7 bases fitting TRBD1. Germline lookup yields CDR1 LNHDA and CDR2 SQIVND (reference sequence). Germline trimming cut 6 bases from V and 6 bases from J; bases unmatched to any gene: 7. The CDR3 extends over 13 amino acids. The CDR3, as DNA: TGTGCCAGTAGGAGCGACAGGGCCCCTGAAGCTTTCTTT. Its protein is CASRSDRAPEAFF.

V and J are TRBV7-2 and TRBJ2-7; maybe TRBD2 (5 bases). V lost 3 bases to trimming and J lost 6 bases, with 15 bases between them. Germline V gives CDR1 SGHTA, CDR2 FQGNSA. The CDR3 is 14 residues long. CDR3 in DNA: TGTGCCAGCAGCTTTAGCATCCGGGCGGGCGAGCAGTACTTC. It encodes CASSFSIRAGEQYF.

This sequence joins TRBV6-1 and TRBJ2-1, with no clear D. In germline, CDR1 is MNHNS, CDR2 SASEGT. The CDR3 spans 13 residues. Trimming left V 0 bases short and J 8 bases short, with 8 bases between. The DNA of the CDR3 is TGTGCCAGCAGTGAAGCCTTAGTCTATGAGCAGTTCTTC. Translated, it gives CASSEALVYEQFF.

The chain uses TRBV28 and TRBJ2-7; D may be TRBD1 (5 bases). CDR1 is MDHEN, CDR2 SYDVKM, per germline. CDR3 length: 15 residues. V was cut by 4 bases and J by 0 bases, with 13 bases left in between. The DNA for the CDR3 is TGTGCCAGCAGTTCCCGCAGGGTCCTCTCCTACGAGCAGTACTTC. It translates to CASSSRRVLSYEQYF.

This chain uses TRBV7-9 with TRBJ1-4; D may be TRBD1 (6 bases). The CDR3 is made up of 15 amino acids. V was shortened by 6 bases and J by 3 bases, with 14 bases between the two germline ends. CDR1 and CDR2 from the germline V gene are SEHNR and FQNEAQ (reference sequence). CDR3 in DNA: TGTGCCAGCAGGCCACGGACAGCTTCTAATGAAAAACTGTTTTTT. This translates into CASRPRTASNEKLFF.

The J gene is TRBJ1-2, the V gene TRBV28, with a tentative D call TRBD1 (5 bases). The germline V and J ends were trimmed by 8 bases and 3 bases, with 10 bases remaining between them. Germline assignment: CDR1 MDHEN and CDR2 SYDVKM. This CDR3 region has 12 residues. The CDR3 spells CASGQSDYGYTF. CDR3 bases: TGTGCCAGCGGACAATCCGACTATGGCTACACCTTC.